Listed below are T cell receptor beta chains from one sample, sequenced in a study of T cell clonotyping in hematopoietic cell transplantation. TCRdb's table, derived via immunoSEQ multiplex PCR, lists solely in-frame clones and lacks some. The sample lists some 27,000 clones, roughly 84% seen once, with roughly 1.9% in the top ten. Sequenced material: peripheral blood mononuclear cells, taken before stem cell transplant. Receptor source: a man aged 35 to 55 with acute myeloid leukemia. Some clones in this sample may be carry-over from other donors' samples. The CDR3 runs from the conserved cysteine through the conserved F or W. D genes are given only for firm matches. The size of a clone is reported for some rows only, either as once, few or many, or as a class for expanded clones.

TRBJ1-4,.,.,TRBV25-1,15,CASSELGTNNEKLFF,TGTGCCAGCAGTGAATTGGGGACCAATAATGAAAAACTGTTTTTT
TRBJ2-1,.,TRBD2,TRBV11-3,17,CASSLGWKREGRNEQFF,TGTGCCAGCAGCTTAGGATGGAAGCGGGAGGGTCGAAATGAGCAGTTCTTC
TRBJ1-2,.,.,TRBV6-6,13,CASCMGLYYGYTF,TGTGCCAGCTGCATGGGGTTATACTATGGCTACACCTTC
TRBJ1-1,.,.,TRBV6-1,14,CASSIRPRDTEAFF,TGTGCCAGCAGTATCCGGCCCCGGGACACTGAAGCTTTCTTT
TRBJ2-7,.,.,TRBV30,13,CAWRGQGPYEQYF,TGTGCCTGGAGGGGCCAGGGGCCCTACGAGCAGTACTTC
TRBJ2-1,.,TRBD2,TRBV7-6,13,CASSPVGRNEQFF,TGTGCCAGCAGCCCGGTCGGGAGGAATGAGCAGTTCTTC
TRBJ2-1,.,.,TRBV6-1,14,CASSFTGSYNEQFF,TGTGCCAGCAGCTTTACAGGCTCCTACAATGAGCAGTTCTTC
TRBJ2-2,.,.,TRBV7-2,17,CASSLRPLGIGTGELFF,TGTGCCAGCAGCTTACGCCCCCTGGGGATCGGGACCGGGGAGCTGTTTTTT
TRBJ2-5,once,.,TRBV6-1,13,CASRGTPGETQYF,TGTGCCAGCAGGGGGACACCGGGGGAGACCCAGTACTTC
TRBJ1-2,.,.,TRBV5-8,15,CASSHRTGLEYGYTF,TGTGCCAGCAGCCACAGGACTGGTCTAGAGTATGGCTACACCTTC
TRBJ1-1,once,.,TRBV19,14,CASSIQRGAIEAFF,TGTGCCAGTAGTATCCAAAGGGGCGCGATCGAAGCTTTCTTT
TRBJ1-2,.,.,TRBV4-3,14,CASSQARRDYGYTF,TGCGCCAGCAGCCAAGCACGGAGGGACTATGGCTACACCTTC
TRBJ2-3,.,TRBD2,TRBV4-1,19,CASSQEPPAGGLVTDTQYF,TGCGCCAGCAGCCAAGAGCCGCCCGCGGGAGGGCTGGTCACAGATACGCAGTATTTT
TRBJ1-5,.,.,TRBV2,14,CASSAEGFNQPQHF,TGTGCCAGCAGTGCAGAGGGATTTAATCAGCCCCAGCATTTT
TRBJ2-3,.,.,TRBV19,17,CASSTSQGGTFADTQYF,TGTGCCAGTAGTACCTCCCAGGGGGGGACGTTTGCAGATACGCAGTATTTT
TRBJ1-2,.,TRBD1,TRBV7-9,13,CASSAGTVYGYTF,TGTGCCAGCAGCGCCGGGACAGTCTATGGCTACACCTTC
TRBJ2-3,.,.,TRBV19,14,CAWDNYLGTDTQYF,TGTGCCTGGGATAATTATTTGGGCACAGATACGCAGTATTTT
TRBJ2-5,.,TRBD1,TRBV11-2,16,CASSLVRGQGGETQYF,TGTGCCAGCAGCTTAGTAAGAGGACAGGGGGGGGAGACCCAGTACTTC
TRBJ1-2,few,TRBD1,TRBV6-5,15,CASIPRQGRRVGYTF,TGTGCCAGCATCCCAAGACAGGGGCGCAGAGTCGGCTACACCTTC
TRBJ2-2,.,.,TRBV4-1,15,CASSLEAVESGELFF,TGCGCCAGCAGCCTCGAAGCAGTAGAATCCGGGGAGCTGTTTTTT
TRBJ1-5,.,.,TRBV5-1,15,CASSQGVGSNQPQHF,TGCGCCAGCAGCCAGGGAGTGGGGAGCAATCAGCCCCAGCATTTT
TRBJ2-1,few,TRBD1,TRBV10-1,15,CASSANTGGNNEQFF,TGCGCCAGCAGTGCTAACACAGGGGGGAACAATGAGCAGTTCTTC
TRBJ2-6,.,.,TRBV6-1,14,CASSLFSGANVLTF,TGTGCCAGCTCTCTGTTCTCTGGGGCCAACGTCCTGACTTTC
TRBJ1-1,.,TRBD1,TRBV7-9,15,CASSTGTGWNTEAFF,TGTGCCAGCAGCACCGGGACAGGCTGGAACACTGAAGCTTTCTTT
TRBJ1-2,once,.,TRBV7-2,15,CASSKELGLIYGYTF,TGTGCCAGCAGCAAAGAACTGGGACTGATCTATGGCTACACCTTC
TRBJ2-3,once,.,TRBV10-3,13,CAISAPRLDTQYF,TGTGCCATCAGTGCCCCCCGACTAGATACGCAGTATTTT
TRBJ2-1,.,.,TRBV5-8,16,CASVALGNPSYNEQFF,TGTGCCAGCGTCGCTCTTGGGAATCCCTCCTACAATGAGCAGTTCTTC
TRBJ2-2,once,.,TRBV7-9,17,CASSRSGSPLNTGELFF,TGTGCCAGCAGCCGTTCAGGGTCCCCACTGAACACCGGGGAGCTGTTTTTT
TRBJ1-2,.,.,TRBV5-1,13,CASSPLSEVGYTF,TGCGCCAGCAGCCCCCTGAGTGAGGTTGGCTACACCTTC
TRBJ1-1,.,.,TRBV20-1,8,CSAGWWNF,TGCAGTGCGGGGTGGTGGAACTTT
TRBJ2-7,.,.,TRBV6-6,16,CASSYGREKRGGEQYF,TGTGCCAGCAGTTACGGGCGGGAAAAACGGGGTGGCGAGCAGTACTTC
TRBJ1-5,.,.,TRBV27,15,CASSLRGYSNQPQHF,TGTGCCAGCAGTTTAAGAGGATATAGCAATCAGCCCCAGCATTTT
TRBJ2-5,few,.,TRBV5-1,11,CASSARETQYF,TGCGCCAGCAGCGCCAGGGAGACCCAGTACTTC
TRBJ2-2,.,.,TRBV6-5,12,CASNGNTGELFF,TGTGCCAGCAACGGGAACACCGGGGAGCTGTTTTTT
TRBJ2-3,.,.,TRBV4-3,16,CASSQSPRRGTDTQYF,TGCGCCAGCAGCCAATCCCCCCGCCGGGGCACAGATACGCAGTATTTT
TRBJ1-5,few,.,TRBV2,16,CASRRQEINSNQPQHF,TGTGCCAGCAGAAGACAAGAGATTAATAGCAATCAGCCCCAGCATTTT
TRBJ1-1,.,TRBD1,TRBV13,13,CASSSTGYTEAFF,TGTGCCAGCAGTTCGACAGGGTACACTGAAGCTTTCTTT
TRBJ1-2,.,.,TRBV7-9,15,CASSSGPGTDYGYTF,TGTGCCAGCAGCTCCGGGCCTGGCACGGACTATGGCTACACCTTC
TRBJ1-1,.,.,TRBV6-5,15,CASSYHRGQNTEAFF,TGTGCCAGCAGTTACCATCGGGGCCAGAACACTGAAGCTTTCTTT
TRBJ1-2,.,.,TRBV7-2,13,CASSLVRYYGYTF,TGTGCCAGCAGCTTAGTTAGGTACTATGGCTACACCTTC
TRBJ1-4,.,.,TRBV4-1,14,CASSQAQNNEKLFF,TGCGCCAGCAGCCAAGCACAGAATAATGAAAAACTGTTTTTT
TRBJ2-1,.,.,TRBV19,13,CASSADIFNEQFF,TGTGCCAGTAGTGCGGACATCTTCAATGAGCAGTTCTTC
TRBJ1-2,.,.,TRBV19,17,CASSWAGAVQTNYGYTF,TGTGCCAGTAGTTGGGCCGGAGCTGTCCAAACTAACTATGGCTACACCTTC
TRBJ1-5,.,.,TRBV27,14,CASSYTGNNQPQHF,TGTGCCAGCAGTTATACAGGGAACAATCAGCCCCAGCATTTT
TRBJ1-2,.,.,TRBV6-6,15,CASSPPDLLDISYTF,TGTGCCAGCTCCCCTCCCGACCTCCTGGATATAAGCTACACCTTC
TRBJ2-1,.,TRBD2,TRBV2,14,CASSERGGYNEQFF,TGTGCCAGCAGTGAGCGGGGGGGCTACAATGAGCAGTTCTTC
TRBJ2-6,.,.,TRBV7-2,14,CASSQSSGANVLTF,TGTGCCAGCAGCCAGAGCTCTGGGGCCAACGTCCTGACTTTC